This TCR beta chain was recorded in a study of blood T cells in healthy people across ages. The use of a sample-barcoded 5' primer and a J-beta primer mix characterized a second PCR of about 7 to 12 cycles. TCRdb re-called the 5' RACE reads through MiXCR, storing one row per CDR3 protein. There are 540,000 or so distinct CDR3 sequences in the sample; around 50% occur only once, and about 26% lies in the top ten. To note about this clonotype: Antigen specificity is unknown.

Broader study findings: Naive T cell percentage and TCR beta diversity correlated strongly.

PBMCs, at least 7 million per sample, were isolated. Germline V CDR1 and CDR2: SGHTA, FQGNSA. J was trimmed by 8 bases and V by 4 bases; bases with no gene match: 13. This CDR3 spans 15 amino acids. The clonotype originates from a man older than 75 in good health. Material: blood. This chain links TRBV7-2 with TRBJ1-2; 7 bases align to TRBD1. Here the CDR3 reads CASSSTPQGVGGYTF. The CDR3 DNA reads TGTGCCAGCAGCTCGACCCCCCAGGGGGTTGGCGGCTACACCTTC.